Below, 11 T cell receptor beta chains from the same sample are listed, as sequenced in a study of shared clonotypes between healthy human individuals. Clones were read by immunoSEQ multiplex PCR, and TCRdb kept only the in-frame ones, dropping some. The sample lists around 550,000 clones, around 96% occurring once. Naive CD8 populations comprised CD45RO-negative cells positively selected for CCR7, excluding terminally differentiated effector memory CD45RA+ cells. The sample taken for sequencing was naive CD8+ T cells sorted from blood. The receptors were sampled from a woman aged 25 to 45 in good health.

This clone is a singleton in its sample. The V and J genes are TRBV5-1 and TRBJ2-7; no definite D call. V was trimmed by 5 bases and J by 0 bases, leaving 21 bases between them. CDR1 SGHRS and CDR2 YFSETQ come from the germline V gene. The CDR3 is 17 amino acids. CDR3 sequence reads: CASSPLGNGPSSYEQYF. DNA of the CDR3: TGCGCCAGCAGTCCGCTCGGTAACGGGCCAAGCTCCTACGAGCAGTACTTC. The full variable domain, rest sourced from reference TRBV5-1 and TRBJ2-7, is KAGVTQTPRYLIKTRGQQVTLSCSPISGHRSVSWYQQTPGQGLQFLFEYFSETQRNKGNFPGRFSGRQFSNSRSEMNVSTLELGDSALYLCASSPLGNGPSSYEQYFGPGTRLTVT.

This chain uses TRBV27 with TRBJ2-7; the D is unclear. Germline assignment: CDR1 MNHEY and CDR2 SMNVEV (reference sequence). This CDR3 is built from 12 residues. Trimming took off 4 bases at V and 7 bases at J, with 11 bases between the two ends. CDR3 loop: CASSSYLVEQYF. The CDR3, as DNA: TGTGCCAGCAGTTCCTACCTGGTGGAGCAGTACTTC.

V usage is TRBV14 and J usage is TRBJ1-2, with 7 bases aligning to TRBD1. Germline CDR1 is SGHDN and CDR2 is FVKESK. The CDR3 has 13 amino acids. V lost 5 bases and J lost 2; bases outside the gene matches: 2. Written as DNA, the CDR3 is TGTGCCAGCAGCGAGACAGGGAACTATGGCTACACCTTC. Amino acids: CASSETGNYGYTF. The variable domain in full, with the rest retrieved from reference TRBV14 and TRBJ1-2, is EAGVTQFPSHSVIEKGQTVTLRCDPISGHDNLYWYRRVMGKEIKFLLHFVKESKQDESGMPNNRFLAERTGGTYSTLKVQPAELEDSGVYFCASSETGNYGYTFGSGTRLTVV.

V is TRBV27 and J is TRBJ2-5; maybe TRBD2 (8 bases). The V and J ends lost 8 bases and 1 base respectively, with 23 bases between them. CDR1 is MNHEY and CDR2 is SMNVEV in the germline V gene (reference sequence). The CDR3 contains 17 residues. Here the CDR3 DNA reads TGTGCCAGCCGACAGGGACTCGCGGGAGGCCCCCAAGAGACCCAGTACTTC. Its protein is CASRQGLAGGPQETQYF.

The J gene is TRBJ2-7, the V gene TRBV7-9, with 12 bases that match TRBD2. This CDR3 spans 16 amino acids. Trimming at V came to 4 bases and at J to 0 bases, leaving 4 bases not matched to a gene. Per the germline V gene, CDR1 is SEHNR and CDR2 is FQNEAQ (reference sequence). CDR3 loop: CASSSSLAGGSYEQYF. The DNA of the CDR3 is TGTGCCAGCAGCTCCTCACTAGCGGGGGGCTCCTACGAGCAGTACTTC.

This CDR3 is CSVGGGQGRFEQYF. The CDR3 DNA reads as TGCAGCGTTGGTGGTGGCCAGGGGAGGTTCGAGCAGTACTTC. The chain couples TRBV29-1 to TRBJ2-5; D may match TRBD1 or TRBD2 (6 bases each). The end of the DNA aligns better with TRBJ2-7, so the J call may be wrong. CDR3 size: 14 residues. CDR1 is SQVTM, CDR2 ANQGSEA, per germline.

In the case of this clone: This CDR3 is missing its conserved last phenylalanine or tryptophan, likely due to a read error. It is unclear where the CDR3 begins or ends on the DNA, so no DNA is shown, and the CDR3 is as TCRdb lists it. This sequence joins TRBV12-5 and TRBJ2-7. Germline-derived CDR1 and CDR2 are LGHNT and FRNRAP. The CDR3 is made up of 8 amino acids, end residues included. The CDR3 reads CASGLVRN.

The chain uses TRBV27 and TRBJ1-5; D possibly corresponds to TRBD1 (5 bases). The germline V gene has CDR1 MNHEY and CDR2 SMNVEV (reference sequence). The CDR3 spans 14 residues. V lost 1 base, J lost 4 bases, and 8 bases lay in between. The CDR3 region is CASSLFGGNQPQHF. The CDR3 nucleotides are TGTGCCAGCAGTTTATTCGGGGGGAATCAGCCCCAGCATTTT.

J is TRBJ1-2 and V is TRBV5-6; D perhaps matches TRBD1 (5 bases). Germline V lookup: CDR1 SGHDT, CDR2 YYEEEE. The CDR3 has 14 residues. Trimming removed 4 bases from V and 4 bases from J, with 14 bases in between. The CDR3 nucleotides are TGTGCCAGCAGCGTTGACAGCGACCTCTATGGCTACACCTTC. This translates into CASSVDSDLYGYTF. Full variable domain (rest looked up from reference TRBV5-6 and TRBJ1-2): DAGVTQSPTHLIKTRGQQVTLRCSPKSGHDTVSWYQQALGQGPQFIFQYYEEEERQRGNFPDRFSGHQFPNYSSELNVNALLLGDSALYLCASSVDSDLYGYTFGSGTRLTVV.

The chain carries TRBV4-1 and TRBJ2-1; 7 nucleotides match TRBD2. Germline lookup yields CDR1 MGHRA and CDR2 YSYEKL. CDR3 length: 16 residues. V was clipped by 0 bases and J by 4 bases; unmatched bases: 6. As DNA, the CDR3 is TGCGCCAGCAGCCAAGAAAAGCGGGACTTATACAATGAGCAGTTCTTC. Protein sequence: CASSQEKRDLYNEQFF.

The CDR3 DNA follows: TGTGCCAGCAGTCTCAGGGGGCTCAACGAGCAGTACTTC. Protein product: CASSLRGLNEQYF. V gene TRBV28 combines with J gene TRBJ2-5; 8 nucleotides match TRBD1. The end of the DNA aligns better with TRBJ2-7, so the J call may be wrong. Germline CDR1 and CDR2: MDHEN and SYDVKM. The CDR3 contains 13 residues.